The entry that follows covers one T cell receptor (beta chain) sequence. Described treatment: randomized to nivolumab then ipilimumab (arm A) or the reverse (arm B). This specimen comes from a study of sequential checkpoint blockade in melanoma. Sequencing was performed with immunoSEQ multiplex PCR; in TCRdb, only in-frame clones are kept and a portion is missing. The data hold tens of thousands of clones, with about 83% observed a single time. J lost 4 bases, V lost 8 bases, and 13 bases had no gene match. The CDR3 extends over 15 amino acids. CDR1 and CDR2 (germline): SQVTM, ANQGSEA. The TCR sequence derives from a human donor with melanoma. The gene calls are TRBV29-1 and TRBJ2-3, with 9 bases that match TRBD2. Sequencing used CD8+ T cells sorted from blood (inferred from file names), obtained from a patient given nivolumab and ipilimumab in sequence. CDR3 sequence reads: CSPEVVSGSPDTQYF. In DNA, the CDR3 is TGCAGCCCTGAGGTTGTTAGCGGGAGCCCAGATACGCAGTATTTT.